This note documents a single T cell receptor (beta chain) sequence. The antigen is not known. CDR3 regions were amplified by Arm-PCR using iRepertoire HTBI primers to build TCR beta libraries. Using its own MiXCR run on the multiplex PCR reads, TCRdb lists one record per CDR3 protein. The table lists around 480,000 distinct CDR3 sequences, roughly 16% of them singletons. CDR3 length equals 14 residues. Between the trimmed V and J ends, which lost 3 bases and 13 bases, there was a span of 24 bases. CDR1 is SQVTM, CDR2 ANQGSEA, per germline. The data originate from a study of regulatory T cells in long-lasting Graves disease. Time point denoted: newly diagnosed GD, antithyroid drugs for less than 3 months. From RNA extracted from PBMCs, the TCR library was made. Study-wide results and limits: More public clonotypes were shared by persistent patients (2,741) than by new patients (roughly 910). Because few samples were included, accuracy may have been lower.

This sample also belongs to another study, concerning T cells in Graves' hyperthyroidism and ophthalmopathy. That work adds: Subjects aged 18 to 65 presented with newly diagnosed hyperthyroidism of less than 2 months' duration. First-round RT-PCR targeting the TCR CDR3 was performed with the HTBI primer set.

This chain uses TRBV29-1 with TRBJ1-2; D may be TRBD1 (6 bases). The input for sequencing was peripheral blood mononuclear cells (PBMCs), taken at new diagnosis, from a patient treated with antithyroid drugs. This receptor was obtained from a woman aged 35-65 years with Graves disease. CDR3 sequence reads: CSVDGTGTSTSFTF. The CDR3 DNA follows: TGCAGCGTTGATGGGACCGGGACATCTACCTCGTTCACCTTC.